The 16 T cell receptor beta chains in this list originate from one sample, sequenced in a study of shared clonotypes between healthy human individuals. Produced via immunoSEQ multiplex PCR; TCRdb's table is partial and in-frame only. In the table there are some 1.1 million clones, approximately 75% of which are singletons. The sample was memory CD4+ T cells from PBMCs. Subset meaning: CD45RA-negative fraction. These TCRs come from a man aged 18 to 30 in good health. Some clones in this sample may be carry-over from other donors' samples.

The chain employs TRBV28 and TRBJ2-4; D perhaps matches TRBD1 (5 bases). The germline V and J ends were trimmed by 7 bases and 7 bases, with 14 bases remaining between them. The CDR3 runs 13 residues. Germline V gene sequence: CDR1 MDHEN, CDR2 SYDVKM. CDR3 bases: TGTGCCAGCACCTCTGGTCAGGGTAACATTCAGTACTTC. This encodes CASTSGQGNIQYF.

The rearrangement uses TRBV6-4 and TRBJ2-7, with 12 bases matching TRBD1. The germline V gene has CDR1 MRHNA and CDR2 SNTAGT. The CDR3 extends over 14 amino acids. Germline trimming cut 6 bases from V and 6 bases from J; bases unmatched to any gene: 6. CDR3 DNA sequence: TGTGCCAGCAGGGAGGGACAGGGGGCCGTCGAGCAGTACTTC. Translating gives CASREGQGAVEQYF.

This clone was observed a handful of times. The chain links TRBV11-1 to TRBJ1-5, with D hard to call. The length of the CDR3 is 13 residues. Per germline, CDR1 SGHAT and CDR2 FQDESV (reference sequence). With 1 base removed from V and 7 bases from J, the gap between germline ends came to 8 bases. The CDR3, as DNA: TGTGCCAGCAGCTTAGGACTTTGGCAGCCCCAGCATTTT. Translation: CASSLGLWQPQHF.

This chain connects TRBV18 to TRBJ1-1; D might be TRBD1 (6 bases). Germline V gene data show CDR1 as KGHSH and CDR2 as LQKENI. This CDR3 region has 17 residues. V was cut by 5 bases and J by 4 bases, with 23 bases left in between. CDR3 protein: CASSSAQGLLSGTEAFF. As DNA, the CDR3 is TGTGCCAGCTCATCGGCACAGGGCCTCCTCTCGGGCACTGAAGCTTTCTTT.

The rearrangement uses TRBV6-1 and TRBJ2-1; 8 nucleotides align to TRBD2. There are 14 residues in the CDR3. Germline assignment: CDR1 MNHNS and CDR2 SASEGT. Losses at the gene ends were 7 bases for V and 10 bases for J; bases not matched to a gene: 12. CDR3 coding DNA: TGTGCCAGCACGGGGGGGGCCGTCCTAGTAGAGCAGTTCTTC. Translation gives CASTGGAVLVEQFF.

The chain employs TRBV28 and TRBJ2-6; D perhaps matches TRBD1 (6 bases). Deletions cut 5 bases from V and 2 bases from J, with 16 bases between. Germline-derived CDR1 and CDR2 are MDHEN and SYDVKM. The CDR3 length is 17 residues. CDR3 sequence reads: CASSPHQGLAGANVLTF. Written as DNA, the CDR3 is TGTGCCAGCAGTCCCCACCAGGGGCTCGCTGGGGCCAACGTCCTGACTTTC. The full variable domain, in which reference TRBV28 and TRBJ2-6 provide the parts outside the CDR3, is DVKVTQSSRYLVKRTGEKVFLECVQDMDHENMFWYRQDPGLGLRLIYFSYDVKMKEKGDIPEGYSVSREKKERFSLILESASTNQTSMYLCASSPHQGLAGANVLTFGAGSRLTVL.

Turning to this clone: Mismatch with germline at one junction end may stem from a read error. The rearrangement links TRBV5-4 to TRBJ2-7, with D uncertain. The CDR3 totals 15 residues. Germline V gives CDR1 SGHNT, CDR2 YYREEE (reference sequence). CDR3 DNA sequence: TGTGCCAGCAGCTTGGAATCAGGCTCCTCCCACGAGCAGTACTTC. Its translation is CASSLESGSSHEQYF. The full variable domain, rest sourced from reference TRBV5-4 and TRBJ2-7, is ETGVTQSPTHLIKTRGQQVTLRCSSQSGHNTVSWYQQALGQGPQFIFQYYREEENGRGNFPPRFSGLQFPNYSSELNVNALELDDSALYLCASSLESGSSHEQYFGPGTRLTVT.

This chain uses TRBV4-2 with TRBJ2-1; TRBD2 agrees at 10 bases. J was trimmed by 0 bases and V by 4 bases; bases with no gene match: 12. Germline lookup yields CDR1 LGHNA and CDR2 YNFKEQ. This CDR3 has 19 residues. This chain's CDR3 is CASSRPGLASKSSYNEQFF. As DNA, the CDR3 is TGTGCCAGCAGCCGTCCGGGACTAGCGTCCAAAAGCTCCTACAATGAGCAGTTCTTC.

The genes are TRBV5-1 and TRBJ2-3; unclear D gene. The CDR3 totals 14 residues. The germline CDR1 and CDR2 sequences are SGHRS and YFSETQ. V was shortened by 0 bases and J by 2 bases, with 7 bases between the two germline ends. The CDR3 reads CASSLGLNTDTQYF. For the CDR3, the DNA is TGCGCCAGCAGCTTGGGGCTGAACACAGATACGCAGTATTTT.

The rearrangement uses TRBV6-1 and TRBJ1-5, with D possibly TRBD1 on 5 matching bases. The V gene lost 1 base and the J gene lost 2 bases, with 12 bases spanning the gap. Germline V CDR1 and CDR2: MNHNS, SASEGT. The CDR3 covers 16 residues. CDR3 bases: TGTGCCAGCAGTGAAGTCGGGGGATCTGGCAATCAGCCCCAGCATTTT. Translating gives CASSEVGGSGNQPQHF.

The chain is built from TRBV9 and TRBJ2-3, with no clear D. The CDR3 is made up of 15 amino acids. The ends were cut back, 5 bases at V and 2 bases at J, with 15 bases in the middle. CDR1 SGDLS and CDR2 YYNGEE come from the germline V gene. This chain's CDR3 is CASSGYGLLTDTQYF. CDR3 DNA sequence: TGTGCCAGCAGTGGGTATGGGCTTCTCACAGATACGCAGTATTTT.

J is TRBJ2-3 and V is TRBV5-1; D possibly matches TRBD1 or TRBD2 (7 bases each). Deletions cut 4 bases from V and 6 bases from J, with 18 bases between. The CDR3 is made up of 15 amino acids. Germline CDR1 SGHRS, CDR2 YFSETQ. The CDR3 here is CASSPGEGATDTQYF. In nucleotides, the CDR3 is TGCGCCAGCAGCCCCGGGGAGGGGGCAACGGATACGCAGTATTTT.

The chain joins TRBV28 to TRBJ1-2, with 7 nucleotides matching TRBD1. CDR1 and CDR2 from the germline V gene are MDHEN and SYDVKM. The CDR3 is 16 amino acids. Trimming took 4 bases from V and 4 from J; bases not matched to a gene: 12. For the CDR3, the DNA is TGTGCCAGCAGTTCCTCAACAGGGGTGGGGAGCTATGGCTACACCTTC. Translating gives CASSSSTGVGSYGYTF.

This clone was counted a single time. The chain joins TRBV29-1 to TRBJ2-1; weak D call: TRBD2 (6 bases). The V end lost 4 bases, the J end lost 7 bases, and 23 bases lay between the germline ends. CDR1 is SQVTM, CDR2 ANQGSEA, per germline. This CDR3 region has 16 residues. CDR3 loop: CSVGRRFQAGWNEQFF. CDR3 nucleotides: TGCAGCGTTGGCCGGCGGTTTCAGGCGGGGTGGAATGAGCAGTTCTTC.

Turning to this clone: A much larger clonotype is one base distant, so this may be a read error. At the DNA level, this CDR3 is encoded by other sequences in the same sample as well. The V gene is TRBV5-8, the J gene TRBJ2-4; possibly TRBD2 for D (6 bases). V was shortened by 4 bases and J by 1 base, with 9 bases between the two germline ends. Germline values: CDR1 SGHTS, CDR2 YDEGEE. The CDR3 extends over 14 amino acids. CDR3 DNA sequence: TGTGCCAGCAGCCCTCGGGGGGCCAAAAACATTCAGTACTTC. As protein: CASSPRGAKNIQYF.

The chain uses TRBV7-2 and TRBJ1-2; D is undetermined. The CDR3 totals 13 residues. Trimming removed 5 bases at V and 8 bases at J, with 15 bases between. The V gene's germline CDR1 is SGHTA and CDR2 FQGNSA. CDR3 region: CASSIQPLGGYTF. The CDR3 DNA follows: TGTGCCAGCAGCATCCAACCCCTTGGGGGCTACACCTTC.